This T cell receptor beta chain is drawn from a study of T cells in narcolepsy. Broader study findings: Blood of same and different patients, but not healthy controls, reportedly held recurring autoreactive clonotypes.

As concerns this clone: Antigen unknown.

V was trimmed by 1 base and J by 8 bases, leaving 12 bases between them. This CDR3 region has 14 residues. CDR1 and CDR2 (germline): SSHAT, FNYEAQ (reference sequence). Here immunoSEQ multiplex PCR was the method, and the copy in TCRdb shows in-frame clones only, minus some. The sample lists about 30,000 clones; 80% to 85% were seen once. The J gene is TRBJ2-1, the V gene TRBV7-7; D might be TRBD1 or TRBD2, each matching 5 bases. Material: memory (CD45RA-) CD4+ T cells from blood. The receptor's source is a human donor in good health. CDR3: CASSLGGVFDEQFF. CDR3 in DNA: TGTGCCAGCAGCTTAGGAGGGGTTTTCGATGAGCAGTTCTTC.